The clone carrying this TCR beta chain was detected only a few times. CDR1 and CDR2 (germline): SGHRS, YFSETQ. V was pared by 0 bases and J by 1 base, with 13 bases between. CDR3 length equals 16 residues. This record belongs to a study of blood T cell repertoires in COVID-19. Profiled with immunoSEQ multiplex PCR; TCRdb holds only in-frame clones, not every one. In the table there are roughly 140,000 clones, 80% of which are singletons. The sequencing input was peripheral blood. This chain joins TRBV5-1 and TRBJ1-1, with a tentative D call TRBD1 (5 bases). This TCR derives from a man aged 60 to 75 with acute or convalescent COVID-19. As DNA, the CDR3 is TGCGCCAGCAGCTTGGAAGGGGCTTTCTGGAACACTGAAGCTTTCTTT. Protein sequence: CASSLEGAFWNTEAFF. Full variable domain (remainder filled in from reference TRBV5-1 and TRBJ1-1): KAGVTQTPRYLIKTRGQQVTLSCSPISGHRSVSWYQQTPGQGLQFLFEYFSETQRNKGNFPGRFSGRQFSNSRSEMNVSTLELGDSALYLCASSLEGAFWNTEAFFGQGTRLTVV.